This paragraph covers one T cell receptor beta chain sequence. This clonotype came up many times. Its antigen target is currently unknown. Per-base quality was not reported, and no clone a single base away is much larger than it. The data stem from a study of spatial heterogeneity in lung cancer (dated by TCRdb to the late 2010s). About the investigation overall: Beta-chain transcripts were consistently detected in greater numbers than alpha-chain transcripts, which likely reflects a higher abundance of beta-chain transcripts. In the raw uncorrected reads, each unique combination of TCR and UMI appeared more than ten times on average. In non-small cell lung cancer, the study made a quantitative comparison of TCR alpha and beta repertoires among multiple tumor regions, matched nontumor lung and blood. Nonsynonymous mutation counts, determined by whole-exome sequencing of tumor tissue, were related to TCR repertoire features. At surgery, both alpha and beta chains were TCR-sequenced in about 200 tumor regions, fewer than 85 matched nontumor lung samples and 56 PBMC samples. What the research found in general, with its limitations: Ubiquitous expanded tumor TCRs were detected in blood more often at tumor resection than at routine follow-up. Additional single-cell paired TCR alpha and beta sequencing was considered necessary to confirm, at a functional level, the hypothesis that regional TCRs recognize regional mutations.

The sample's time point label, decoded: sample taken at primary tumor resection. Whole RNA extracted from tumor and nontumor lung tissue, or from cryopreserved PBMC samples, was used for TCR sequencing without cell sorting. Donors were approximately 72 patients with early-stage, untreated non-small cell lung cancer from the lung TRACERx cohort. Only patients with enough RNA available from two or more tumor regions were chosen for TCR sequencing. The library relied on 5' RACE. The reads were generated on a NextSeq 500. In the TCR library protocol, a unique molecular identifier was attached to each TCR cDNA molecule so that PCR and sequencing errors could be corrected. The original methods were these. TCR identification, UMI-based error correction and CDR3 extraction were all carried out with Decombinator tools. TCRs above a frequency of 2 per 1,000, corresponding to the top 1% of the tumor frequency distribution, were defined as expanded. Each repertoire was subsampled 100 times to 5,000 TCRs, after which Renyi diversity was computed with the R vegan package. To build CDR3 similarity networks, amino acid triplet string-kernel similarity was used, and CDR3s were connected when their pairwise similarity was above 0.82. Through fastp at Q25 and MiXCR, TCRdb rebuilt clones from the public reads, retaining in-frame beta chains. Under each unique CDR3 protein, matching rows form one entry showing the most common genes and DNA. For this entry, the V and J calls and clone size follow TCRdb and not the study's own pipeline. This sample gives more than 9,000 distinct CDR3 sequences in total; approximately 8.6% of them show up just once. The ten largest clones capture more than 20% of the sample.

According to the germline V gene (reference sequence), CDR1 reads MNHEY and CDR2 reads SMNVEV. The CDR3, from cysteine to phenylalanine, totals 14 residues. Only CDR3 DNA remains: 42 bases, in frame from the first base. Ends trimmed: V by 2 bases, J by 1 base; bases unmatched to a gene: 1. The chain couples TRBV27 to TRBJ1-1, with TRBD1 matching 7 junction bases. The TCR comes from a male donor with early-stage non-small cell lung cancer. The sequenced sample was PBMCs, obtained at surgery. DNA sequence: TGTGCCAGCAGTTTAAACAGGGGGAACACTGAAGCTTTCTTT. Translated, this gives CASSLNRGNTEAFF.